Below, 14 T cell receptor beta chains from the same sample are listed, as sequenced in a study of T cell repertoires in cytomegalovirus infection. Their antigens are not known. TCRdb ran MiXCR on the reads and lists one entry per CDR3 protein. The sample consists of 150,000 to 200,000 distinct CDR3 sequences, less than 25% of them appearing once. The sequencing here drew on CD8+ T cells from cultured PBMCs, taken from culture after CMV antigen stimulation. These receptors were obtained from a human donor in good health (CMV status not recorded). Some clones in this sample may be carry-over from other donors' samples.

The rearrangement links TRBV6-6 to TRBJ2-7; D gene unclear. Per germline, CDR1 MNHNY and CDR2 SVGAGI (reference sequence). Trimming removed 0 bases from V and 3 bases from J, with 9 bases in between. The CDR3 has 14 residues. For the CDR3, the DNA is TGTGCCAGCAGTTACTCCGTGGCCAACTACGAGCAGTACTTC. Its translation is CASSYSVANYEQYF.

This clonotype occurred a few times. The V call is TRBV7-2, the J call TRBJ1-1, with 8 positions matching TRBD1. The CDR3 is 15 amino acids. Trimming cost V 0 bases and J 10 bases; bases outside gene matches: 10. Per the germline V gene, CDR1 is SGHTA and CDR2 is FQGNSA. CDR3 loop: CASSLAWRVDRGAFF. The CDR3 DNA follows: TGTGCCAGCAGCTTAGCATGGCGAGTAGACAGGGGAGCTTTCTTT.

The chain has TRBV10-3 and TRBJ1-2; D is unresolved. This CDR3 is 13 amino acids long. V lost 7 bases to trimming and J lost 7 bases, with 16 bases between them. CDR1 ENHRY and CDR2 SYGVKD come from the germline V gene. Here the CDR3 reads CAITNPDGLGYTF. Here the CDR3 DNA reads TGTGCCATCACCAACCCGGACGGCCTTGGCTACACCTTC.

This chain links TRBV28 with TRBJ2-3; 9 positions agree with TRBD1. CDR1 MDHEN and CDR2 SYDVKM come from the germline V gene. V was pared by 3 bases and J by 3 bases, with 7 bases of the junction left unmatched. The CDR3 has 16 amino acids. Here the CDR3 reads CASSLTWTGETDTQYF. The CDR3 DNA follows: TGTGCCAGCAGTTTGACGTGGACAGGGGAAACAGATACGCAGTATTTT.

The table lists this clonotype with a few counts. V usage is TRBV7-2 and J usage is TRBJ1-2, with 10 positions matching TRBD1. The V and J ends lost 5 bases and 3 bases, in that order; junction bases with no gene match: 3. The CDR3 contains 14 residues. Germline loops: CDR1 SGHTA, CDR2 FQGNSA. The CDR3 reads CASSPTGGDYGYTF. The DNA for the CDR3 is TGTGCCAGCAGCCCGACAGGGGGCGACTATGGCTACACCTTC.

This clonotype came up a few times. A clone one base away is much larger, so this may be a read error. The chain links TRBV4-1 to TRBJ2-2; D is unresolved. Germline lookup yields CDR1 MGHRA and CDR2 YSYEKL. V lost 1 base to trimming and J lost 5 bases, with 5 bases between them. This CDR3 has 13 amino acids. CDR3 residues: CASSQALTGELFF. The CDR3 region has the DNA TGCGCCAGCAGCCAAGCATTAACCGGGGAGCTGTTTTTT.

The chain has TRBV18 and TRBJ1-1; perhaps TRBD1 as D (5 bases). CDR3 length: 17 amino acids. V lost 2 bases and J lost 0, with 16 bases in between. CDR1 is KGHSH and CDR2 is LQKENI in the germline V gene. The CDR3 region has the DNA TGTGCCAGCTCACCAAGTCGGCAGGGCCTCATGAACACTGAAGCTTTCTTT. Protein product: CASSPSRQGLMNTEAFF.

This clonotype showed up just a few times. This sequence joins TRBV4-1 and TRBJ2-7; TRBD1 agrees at 8 bases. V lost 1 base to trimming and J lost 7 bases; unmatched junction nucleotides: 6. Germline V gives CDR1 MGHRA, CDR2 YSYEKL. CDR3 length: 14 residues. The CDR3 here is CASSQVQGVREQYF. The CDR3 bases are TGCGCCAGCAGCCAAGTACAGGGGGTGCGGGAGCAGTACTTC.

This clonotype has only a few counts. The V call is TRBV10-3, the J call TRBJ2-7; D remains ambiguous. CDR3 length equals 13 residues. Germline CDR1 reads ENHRY; CDR2 reads SYGVKD. Trimming removed 6 bases from V and 4 bases from J, with 13 bases in between. The CDR3 DNA reads as TGTGCCATCAGCGGGCAAGATAATTACGAGCAGTACTTC. It translates to CAISGQDNYEQYF.

This clonotype was counted a few times. The V call is TRBV4-2, the J call TRBJ1-1; D remains ambiguous. Germline V lookup: CDR1 LGHNA, CDR2 YNFKEQ. The CDR3 covers 15 residues. Trimming shortened V by 1 base and J by 0 bases, and 9 bases separated the two germline ends. CDR3 residues: CASSQARLLNTEAFF. The CDR3 nucleotides are TGTGCCAGCAGCCAAGCCCGTTTGTTGAACACTGAAGCTTTCTTT.

V is TRBV7-8 and J is TRBJ1-5, with D uncertain. Germline values: CDR1 SGHVS, CDR2 FQNEAQ. This CDR3 region has 14 residues. Trimming left V 5 bases short and J 0 bases short, with 8 bases between. CDR3 nucleotide sequence: TGTGCCAGCAGCCCCGGTTATAGCAATCAGCCCCAGCATTTT. Protein sequence: CASSPGYSNQPQHF.

The V and J genes are TRBV4-1 and TRBJ2-7; TRBD2 matches 8 bases. The length of the CDR3 is 15 residues. V dropped 2 bases and J dropped 4; count of bases not matched to a gene: 7. The germline V gene encodes CDR1 MGHRA and CDR2 YSYEKL. This CDR3 reads CASSQNLGRVYEQYF. The CDR3 DNA follows: TGCGCCAGCAGCCAAAACCTCGGGAGGGTATACGAGCAGTACTTC.

A few counts support this clonotype. The V and J genes are TRBV7-8 and TRBJ2-5, with a possible D match to TRBD2 (6 bases). The CDR3 spans 17 residues. Trimming stripped 5 bases from V and 0 bases from J, with 19 bases between. Per the germline V gene, CDR1 is SGHVS and CDR2 is FQNEAQ. Here the CDR3 reads CASSPRPGLMYQETQYF. The DNA of the CDR3 is TGTGCCAGCAGCCCAAGACCGGGACTGATGTACCAAGAGACCCAGTACTTC. The full variable domain, in which reference TRBV7-8 and TRBJ2-5 provide the parts outside the CDR3, is GAGVSQSPRYKVAKRGQDVALRCDPISGHVSLFWYQQALGQGPEFLTYFQNEAQLDKSGLPSDRFFAERPEGSVSTLKIQRTQQEDSAVYLCASSPRPGLMYQETQYFGPGTRLLVL.

This chain connects TRBV7-8 to TRBJ1-6, with D uncertain. The V and J ends lost 5 bases and 0 bases respectively, with 20 bases between them. CDR3 size: 19 residues. From germline, CDR1 is SGHVS and CDR2 FQNEAQ. In nucleotides, the CDR3 is TGTGCCAGCAGCCCCCGGGCCCTAGTCCTGAGCTCCTATAATTCACCCCTCCACTTT. Protein sequence: CASSPRALVLSSYNSPLHF.